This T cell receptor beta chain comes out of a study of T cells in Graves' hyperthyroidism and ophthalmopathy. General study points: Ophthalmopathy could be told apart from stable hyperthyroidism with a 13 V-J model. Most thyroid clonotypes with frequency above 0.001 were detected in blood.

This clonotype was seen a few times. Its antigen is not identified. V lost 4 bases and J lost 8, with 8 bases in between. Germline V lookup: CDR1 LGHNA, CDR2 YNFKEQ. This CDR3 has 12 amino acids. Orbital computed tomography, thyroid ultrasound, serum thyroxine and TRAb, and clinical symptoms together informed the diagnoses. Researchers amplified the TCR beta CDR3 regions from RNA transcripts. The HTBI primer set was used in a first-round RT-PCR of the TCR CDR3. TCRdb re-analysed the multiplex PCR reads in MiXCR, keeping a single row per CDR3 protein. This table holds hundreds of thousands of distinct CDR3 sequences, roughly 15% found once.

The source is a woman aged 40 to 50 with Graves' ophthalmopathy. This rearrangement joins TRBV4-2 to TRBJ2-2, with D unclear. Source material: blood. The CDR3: CASSPESGELFF. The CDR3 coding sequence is TGTGCCAGCAGCCCGGAATCGGGGGAGCTGTTTTTT.